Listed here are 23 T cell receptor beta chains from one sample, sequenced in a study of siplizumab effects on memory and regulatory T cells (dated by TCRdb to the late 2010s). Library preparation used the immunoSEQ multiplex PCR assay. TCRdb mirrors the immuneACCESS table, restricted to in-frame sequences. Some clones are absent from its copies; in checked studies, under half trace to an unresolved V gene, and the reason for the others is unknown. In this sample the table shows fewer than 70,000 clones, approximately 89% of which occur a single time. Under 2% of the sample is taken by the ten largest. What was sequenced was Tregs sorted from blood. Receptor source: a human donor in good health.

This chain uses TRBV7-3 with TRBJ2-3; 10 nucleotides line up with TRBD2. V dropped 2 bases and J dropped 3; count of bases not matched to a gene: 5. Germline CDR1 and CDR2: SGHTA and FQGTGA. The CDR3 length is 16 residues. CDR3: CASSLLGAGGTDTQYF. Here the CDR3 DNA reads TGTGCCAGCAGCTTATTAGGAGCGGGGGGGACAGATACGCAGTATTTT. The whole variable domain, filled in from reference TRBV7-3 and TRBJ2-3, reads GAGVSQTPSNKVTEKGKYVELRCDPISGHTALYWYRQSLGQGPEFLIYFQGTGAADDSGLPNDRFFAVRPEGSVSTLKIQRTERGDSAVYLCASSLLGAGGTDTQYFGPGTRLTVL.

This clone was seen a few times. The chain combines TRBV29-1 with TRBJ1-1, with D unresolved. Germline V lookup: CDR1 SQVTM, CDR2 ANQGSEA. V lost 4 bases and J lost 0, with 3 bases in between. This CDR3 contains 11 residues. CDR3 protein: CSVVMNTEAFF. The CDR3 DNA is TGCAGCGTTGTCATGAACACTGAAGCTTTCTTT.

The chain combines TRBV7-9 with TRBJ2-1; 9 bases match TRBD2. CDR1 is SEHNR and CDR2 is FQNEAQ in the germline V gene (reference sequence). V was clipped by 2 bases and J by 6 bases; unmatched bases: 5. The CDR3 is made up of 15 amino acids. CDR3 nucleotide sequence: TGTGCCAGCAGCTTAACAGCGGGAGGCTCCAATGAGCAGTTCTTC. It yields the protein CASSLTAGGSNEQFF.

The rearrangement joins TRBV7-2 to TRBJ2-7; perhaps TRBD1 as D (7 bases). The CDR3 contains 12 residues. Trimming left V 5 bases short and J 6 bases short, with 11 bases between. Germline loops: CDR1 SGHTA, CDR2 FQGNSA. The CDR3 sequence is CASSRQGGEQYF. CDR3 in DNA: TGTGCCAGCAGCCGACAGGGAGGCGAGCAGTACTTC.

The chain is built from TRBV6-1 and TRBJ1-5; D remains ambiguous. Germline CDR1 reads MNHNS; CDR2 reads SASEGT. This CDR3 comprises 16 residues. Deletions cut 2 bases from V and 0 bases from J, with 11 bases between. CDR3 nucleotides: TGTGCCAGCAGTGAATATGGCGGAAATAGCAATCAGCCCCAGCATTTT. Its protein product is CASSEYGGNSNQPQHF.

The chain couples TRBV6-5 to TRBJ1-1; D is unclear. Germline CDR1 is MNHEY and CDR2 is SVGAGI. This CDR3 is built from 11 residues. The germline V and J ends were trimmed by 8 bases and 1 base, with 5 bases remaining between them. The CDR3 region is CASYWNTEAFF. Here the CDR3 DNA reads TGTGCCAGCTATTGGAACACTGAAGCTTTCTTT.

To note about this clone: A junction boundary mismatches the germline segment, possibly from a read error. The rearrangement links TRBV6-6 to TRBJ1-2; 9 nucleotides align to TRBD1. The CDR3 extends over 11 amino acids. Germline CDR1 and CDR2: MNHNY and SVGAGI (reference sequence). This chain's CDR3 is CASSLDRGRHF. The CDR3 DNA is TGTGCCAGCAGTTTGGACAGGGGTCGGCACTTC.

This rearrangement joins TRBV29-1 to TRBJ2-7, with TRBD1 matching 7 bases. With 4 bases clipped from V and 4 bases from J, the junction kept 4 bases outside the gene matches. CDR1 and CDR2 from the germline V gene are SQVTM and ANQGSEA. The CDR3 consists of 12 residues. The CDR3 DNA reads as TGCAGCGTTGTCGGGACAGATTACGAGCAGTACTTC. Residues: CSVVGTDYEQYF.

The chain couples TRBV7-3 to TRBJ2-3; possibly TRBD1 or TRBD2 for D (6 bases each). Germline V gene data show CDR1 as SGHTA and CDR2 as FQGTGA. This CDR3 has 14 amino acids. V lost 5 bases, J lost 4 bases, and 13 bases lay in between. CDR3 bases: TGTGCCAGCAGCCAGGGGACTCGCGCAGATACGCAGTATTTT. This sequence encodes CASSQGTRADTQYF.

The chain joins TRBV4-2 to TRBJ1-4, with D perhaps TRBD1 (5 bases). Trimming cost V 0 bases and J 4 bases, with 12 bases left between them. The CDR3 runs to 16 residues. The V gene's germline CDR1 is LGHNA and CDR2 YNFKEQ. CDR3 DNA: TGTGCCAGCAGCCAAGAGGAACAGGAGCTTAATGAAAAACTGTTTTTT. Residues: CASSQEEQELNEKLFF.

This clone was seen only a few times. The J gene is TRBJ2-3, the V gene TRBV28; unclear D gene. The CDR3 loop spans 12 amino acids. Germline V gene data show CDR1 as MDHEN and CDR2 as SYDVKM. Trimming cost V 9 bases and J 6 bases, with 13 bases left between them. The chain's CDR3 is CASTALGDTQYF. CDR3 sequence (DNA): TGTGCCAGTACGGCCCTAGGGGATACGCAGTATTTT.

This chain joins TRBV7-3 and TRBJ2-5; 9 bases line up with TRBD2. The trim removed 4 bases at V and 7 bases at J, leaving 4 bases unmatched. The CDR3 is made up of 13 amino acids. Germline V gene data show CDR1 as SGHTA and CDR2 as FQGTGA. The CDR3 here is CASSSAGGGTQYF. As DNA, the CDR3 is TGTGCCAGCAGCTCAGCGGGAGGCGGGACCCAGTACTTC.

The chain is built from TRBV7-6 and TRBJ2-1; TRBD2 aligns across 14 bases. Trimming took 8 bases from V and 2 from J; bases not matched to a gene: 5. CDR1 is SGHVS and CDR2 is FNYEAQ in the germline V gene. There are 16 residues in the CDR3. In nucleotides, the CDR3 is TGTGCCAGCTCGAAGGGACTAGCGGGGGCCTACAATGAGCAGTTCTTC. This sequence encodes CASSKGLAGAYNEQFF.

CDR3 loop: CAWSLGDYQPQHF. The CDR3 DNA is TGTGCCTGGAGTCTAGGGGATTATCAGCCCCAGCATTTT. V and J are TRBV30 and TRBJ1-5; D possibly corresponds to TRBD1 (5 bases). Trimming left V 2 bases short and J 5 bases short, with 10 bases between. Germline CDR1 is GTSNPN and CDR2 is SVGIG (reference sequence). This CDR3 spans 13 amino acids.

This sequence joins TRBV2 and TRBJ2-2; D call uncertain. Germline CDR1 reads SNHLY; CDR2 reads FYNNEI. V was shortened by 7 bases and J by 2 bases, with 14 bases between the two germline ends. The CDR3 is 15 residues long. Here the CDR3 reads CASTGALQNTGELFF. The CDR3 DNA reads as TGTGCCAGCACCGGAGCACTTCAAAACACCGGGGAGCTGTTTTTT.

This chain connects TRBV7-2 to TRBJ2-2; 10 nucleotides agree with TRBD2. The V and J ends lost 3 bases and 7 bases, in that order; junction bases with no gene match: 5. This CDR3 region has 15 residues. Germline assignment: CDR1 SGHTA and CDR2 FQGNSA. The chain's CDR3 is CASSFLAGVGGELFF. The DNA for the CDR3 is TGTGCCAGCAGCTTTCTAGCGGGAGTGGGCGGGGAGCTGTTTTTT.

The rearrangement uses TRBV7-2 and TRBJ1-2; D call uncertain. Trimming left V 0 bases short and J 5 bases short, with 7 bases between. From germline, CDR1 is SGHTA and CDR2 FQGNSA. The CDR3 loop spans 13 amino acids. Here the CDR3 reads CASSLAAAYGYTF. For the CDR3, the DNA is TGTGCCAGCAGCTTAGCGGCAGCATATGGCTACACCTTC.

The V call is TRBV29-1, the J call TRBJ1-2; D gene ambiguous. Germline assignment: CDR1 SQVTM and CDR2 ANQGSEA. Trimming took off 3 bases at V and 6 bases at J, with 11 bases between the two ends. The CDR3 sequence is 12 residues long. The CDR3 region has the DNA TGCAGCGTTGATTCGGGGATGGATGGCTACACCTTC. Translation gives CSVDSGMDGYTF.

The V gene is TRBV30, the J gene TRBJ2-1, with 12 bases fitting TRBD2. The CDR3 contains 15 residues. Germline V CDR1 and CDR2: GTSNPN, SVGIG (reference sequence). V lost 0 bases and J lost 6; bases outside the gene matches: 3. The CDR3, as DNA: TGTGCCTGGAGTGTACTAGCGGGAGGAGGCAATGAGCAGTTCTTC. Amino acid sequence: CAWSVLAGGGNEQFF. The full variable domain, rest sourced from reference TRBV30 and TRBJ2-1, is SQTIHQWPATLVQPVGSPLSLECTVEGTSNPNLYWYRQAAGRGLQLLFYSVGIGQISSEVPQNLSASRPQDRQFILSSKKLLLSDSGFYLCAWSVLAGGGNEQFFGPGTRLTVL.

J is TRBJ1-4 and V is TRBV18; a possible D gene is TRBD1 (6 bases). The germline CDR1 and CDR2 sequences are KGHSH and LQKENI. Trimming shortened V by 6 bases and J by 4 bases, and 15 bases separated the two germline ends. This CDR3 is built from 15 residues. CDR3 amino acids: CASSPAGTSNEKLFF. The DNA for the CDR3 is TGTGCCAGCTCCCCCGCCGGGACAAGTAATGAAAAACTGTTTTTT.

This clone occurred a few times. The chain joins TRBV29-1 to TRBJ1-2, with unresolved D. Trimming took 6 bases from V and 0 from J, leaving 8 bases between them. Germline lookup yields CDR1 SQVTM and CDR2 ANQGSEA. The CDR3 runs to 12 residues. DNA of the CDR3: TGCAGCGTCGAAACACCTAACTATGGCTACACCTTC. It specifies CSVETPNYGYTF.

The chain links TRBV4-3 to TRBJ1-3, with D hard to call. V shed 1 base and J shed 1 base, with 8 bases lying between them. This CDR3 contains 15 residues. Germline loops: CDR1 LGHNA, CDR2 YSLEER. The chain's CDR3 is CASSQGWGSGNTIYF. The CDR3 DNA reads TGCGCCAGCAGCCAAGGTTGGGGATCTGGAAACACCATATATTTT.

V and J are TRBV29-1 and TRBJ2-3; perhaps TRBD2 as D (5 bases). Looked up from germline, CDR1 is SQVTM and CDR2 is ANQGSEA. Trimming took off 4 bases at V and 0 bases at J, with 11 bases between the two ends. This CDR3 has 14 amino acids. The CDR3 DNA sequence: TGCAGCGTTGGAAGCGACTATAGCACAGATACGCAGTATTTT. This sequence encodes CSVGSDYSTDTQYF.